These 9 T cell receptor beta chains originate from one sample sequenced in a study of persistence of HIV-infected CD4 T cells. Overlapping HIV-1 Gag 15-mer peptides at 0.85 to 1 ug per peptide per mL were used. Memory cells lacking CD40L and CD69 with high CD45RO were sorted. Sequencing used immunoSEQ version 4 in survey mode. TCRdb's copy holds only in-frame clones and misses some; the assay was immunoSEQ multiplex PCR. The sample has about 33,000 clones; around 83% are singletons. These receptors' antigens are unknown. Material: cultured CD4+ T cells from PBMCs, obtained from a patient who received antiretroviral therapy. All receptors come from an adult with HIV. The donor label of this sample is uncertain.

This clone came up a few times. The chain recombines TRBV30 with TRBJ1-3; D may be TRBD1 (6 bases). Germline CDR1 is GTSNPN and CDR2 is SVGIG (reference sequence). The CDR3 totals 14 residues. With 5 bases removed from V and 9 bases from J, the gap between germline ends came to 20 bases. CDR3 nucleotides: TGTGCCTGGGGACAGACGGGGGCCCAGAGCACCATATATTTT. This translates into CAWGQTGAQSTIYF.

CDR3 in amino acids: CASSLGGNRDRDYEQYF. DNA for the CDR3: TGTGCCAGCAGCTTGGGGGGAAACCGGGACAGAGACTACGAGCAGTACTTC. The rearrangement links TRBV5-5 to TRBJ2-7; 7 bases align to TRBD1. The germline CDR1 and CDR2 sequences are SGHKS and YYEKEE (reference sequence). The CDR3 totals 17 residues. With 0 bases clipped from V and 3 bases from J, the junction kept 12 bases outside the gene matches.

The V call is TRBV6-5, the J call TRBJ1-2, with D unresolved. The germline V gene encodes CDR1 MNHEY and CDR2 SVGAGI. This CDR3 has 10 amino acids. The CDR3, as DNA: TGTACGACTGCGAACTATGGCTACACCTTC. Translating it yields CTTANYGYTF.

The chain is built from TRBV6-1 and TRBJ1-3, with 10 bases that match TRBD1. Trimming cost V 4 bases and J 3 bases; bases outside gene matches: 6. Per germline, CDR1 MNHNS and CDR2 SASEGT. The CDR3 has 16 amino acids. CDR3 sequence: CASSVTGTGVGNTIYF. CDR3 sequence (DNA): TGTGCCAGCAGTGTAACCGGGACAGGGGTTGGAAACACCATATATTTT.

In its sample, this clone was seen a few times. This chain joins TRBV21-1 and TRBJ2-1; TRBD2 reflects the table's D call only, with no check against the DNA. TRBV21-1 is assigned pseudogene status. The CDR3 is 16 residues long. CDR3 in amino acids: CASSKNAPGFYNEQFF. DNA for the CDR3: TGTGCCAGCAGCAAAAATGCCCCGGGGTTCTACAATGAGCAGTTCTTC.

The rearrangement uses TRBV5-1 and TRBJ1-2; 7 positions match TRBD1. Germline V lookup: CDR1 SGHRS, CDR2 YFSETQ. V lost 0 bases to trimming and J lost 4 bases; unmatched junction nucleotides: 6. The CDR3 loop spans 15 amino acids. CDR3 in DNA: TGCGCCAGCAGCTTGGACGGACAGGCCGCCTATGGCTACACCTTC. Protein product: CASSLDGQAAYGYTF.

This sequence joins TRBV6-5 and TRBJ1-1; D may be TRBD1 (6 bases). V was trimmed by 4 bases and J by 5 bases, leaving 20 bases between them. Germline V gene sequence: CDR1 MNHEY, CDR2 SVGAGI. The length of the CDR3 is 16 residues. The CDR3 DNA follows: TGTGCCAGCAGTTCCCAGAATTTGGGGGCTGAAACTGAAGCTTTCTTT. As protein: CASSSQNLGAETEAFF.

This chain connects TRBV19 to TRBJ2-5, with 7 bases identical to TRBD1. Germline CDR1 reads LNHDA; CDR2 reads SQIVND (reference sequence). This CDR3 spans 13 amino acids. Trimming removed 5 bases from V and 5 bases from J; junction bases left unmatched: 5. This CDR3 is CASSGGRGETQYF. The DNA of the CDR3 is TGTGCCAGTAGTGGAGGCAGGGGGGAGACCCAGTACTTC.

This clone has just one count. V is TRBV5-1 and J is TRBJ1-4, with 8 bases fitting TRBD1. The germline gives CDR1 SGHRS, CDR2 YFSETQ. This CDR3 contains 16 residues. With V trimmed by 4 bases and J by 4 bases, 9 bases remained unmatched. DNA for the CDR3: TGCGCCAGCAGCCTACTCGGGACAGGAAATAATGAAAAACTGTTTTTT. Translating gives CASSLLGTGNNEKLFF.